What follows are 14 T cell receptor beta chains derived from one specimen sequenced in a study of radiotherapy plus CTLA-4 blockade in lung cancer. The protocol was immunoSEQ multiplex PCR, while the TCRdb copy is restricted to in-frame clones and leaves out a portion. In the table there are about 46,000 clones, 70% to 80% of which are singletons. The sample here was peripheral blood, taken from a patient treated with radiotherapy plus ipilimumab. Receptors originate from a human donor with non-small cell lung cancer who had a complete response to radiotherapy plus ipilimumab.

The rearrangement uses TRBV5-1 and TRBJ2-2; TRBD1 aligns across 7 bases. This CDR3 has 16 residues. Germline CDR1 is SGHRS and CDR2 is YFSETQ. The V and J ends lost 4 bases and 1 base, in that order; junction bases with no gene match: 7. CDR3 protein: CASSQPRTGNTGELFF. For the CDR3, the DNA is TGCGCCAGCAGCCAACCCCGGACAGGGAACACCGGGGAGCTGTTTTTT.

The rearrangement uses TRBV18 and TRBJ2-7, with TRBD1 identical over 7 bases. Per germline, CDR1 KGHSH and CDR2 LQKENI. Unmatched junction bases numbered 5, after V lost 2 bases and J lost 7 bases. The CDR3 totals 13 residues. The CDR3: CASSPGVDREQYF. The CDR3 DNA reads TGTGCCAGCTCACCAGGGGTGGACAGGGAGCAGTACTTC.

The table lists this clone with a few counts. This rearrangement joins TRBV19 to TRBJ1-2, with 7 nucleotides matching TRBD1. This CDR3 has 16 amino acids. V lost 4 bases, J lost 5 bases, and 13 bases stayed unmatched. Germline-derived CDR1 and CDR2 are LNHDA and SQIVND (reference sequence). The DNA of the CDR3 is TGTGCCAGTAGTAATCCGGCAGGGGGGTTTAGTTATGGCTACACCTTC. It translates to CASSNPAGGFSYGYTF.

This chain uses TRBV7-9 with TRBJ2-5, with a weak D call TRBD2 (5 bases). The CDR3 sequence is 14 residues long. CDR1 and CDR2 from the germline V gene are SEHNR and FQNEAQ (reference sequence). Trimming took off 5 bases at V and 0 bases at J, with 10 bases between the two ends. The CDR3 spells CASSQSGYQETQYF. CDR3 nucleotides: TGTGCCAGCAGCCAATCGGGATACCAAGAGACCCAGTACTTC.

CDR3 in DNA: TGCGCCAGCAGCTCTATTAGCGGAACTAGCACAGATACGCAGTATTTT. Encoded protein: CASSSISGTSTDTQYF. The rearrangement links TRBV4-3 to TRBJ2-3; TRBD2 is a possible D gene (6 bases). Germline V gives CDR1 LGHNA, CDR2 YSLEER. CDR3 length equals 16 residues. Trimming took off 5 bases at V and 0 bases at J, with 15 bases between the two ends.

J is TRBJ1-5 and V is TRBV15; 7 bases match TRBD1. The CDR3 is 16 residues long. CDR1 and CDR2 from the germline V gene are LNHNV and YYDKDF (reference sequence). Trimming cost V 1 base and J 2 bases; bases outside gene matches: 5. The CDR3 here is CATSRAGQVGNQPQHF. CDR3 DNA: TGTGCCACCAGCAGAGCAGGACAGGTAGGCAATCAGCCCCAGCATTTT.

This sequence joins TRBV9 and TRBJ2-3; D may be TRBD1 (6 bases). Germline CDR1 and CDR2: SGDLS and YYNGEE. Between the trimmed V and J ends, which lost 4 bases and 4 bases, there was a span of 16 bases. The CDR3 contains 15 residues. The CDR3 nucleotides read TGTGCCAGCAGCTACGCAGGGGATGGATCAGATACGCAGTATTTT. Amino acids: CASSYAGDGSDTQYF. Together with reference TRBV9 and TRBJ2-3, the CDR3 gives the full variable domain: DSGVTQTPKHLITATGQRVTLRCSPRSGDLSVYWYQQSLDQGLQFLIQYYNGEERAKGNILERFSAQQFPDLHSELNLSSLELGDSALYFCASSYAGDGSDTQYFGPGTRLTVL.

The V call is TRBV11-3, the J call TRBJ1-3, with D possibly TRBD1 on 6 matching bases. CDR1 and CDR2 from the germline V gene are SGHNT and YENEEA. Trimming took 2 bases from V and 9 from J, leaving 17 bases between them. The CDR3 length is 15 residues. The CDR3 is CASSLPQGESGTIYF. The CDR3 region has the DNA TGTGCCAGCAGCTTACCACAGGGAGAATCTGGCACCATATATTTT.

This chain connects TRBV28 to TRBJ1-2; the match to TRBD1 covers 10 bases. The V gene end was trimmed by 6 bases and the J gene end by 5 bases; junction bases not matched to a gene: 3. Germline V gene data show CDR1 as MDHEN and CDR2 as SYDVKM. This CDR3 contains 13 residues. CDR3 in DNA: TGTGCCAGCAGGACAGGGGGCCCTTATGGCTACACCTTC. Translated: CASRTGGPYGYTF.

The chain combines TRBV15 with TRBJ2-1, with D hard to call. V was trimmed by 1 base and J by 2 bases, leaving 6 bases between them. CDR3 length: 14 amino acids. CDR1 is LNHNV and CDR2 is YYDKDF in the germline V gene (reference sequence). The CDR3 DNA follows: TGTGCCACCAGCAGAGTAAACACCTACAATGAGCAGTTCTTC. Encoded protein: CATSRVNTYNEQFF.

V and J are TRBV5-4 and TRBJ2-3; possible D gene TRBD2, 6 bases. The CDR3 is 15 amino acids. Trimming took off 0 bases at V and 2 bases at J, with 10 bases between the two ends. Germline V gene lookup returns CDR1 SGHNT and CDR2 YYREEE (reference sequence). The chain's CDR3 is CASSLERGYTDTQYF. The CDR3 nucleotides are TGTGCCAGCAGCTTGGAACGGGGGTACACAGATACGCAGTATTTT. Supplemented by reference TRBV5-4 and TRBJ2-3, the full variable domain reads ETGVTQSPTHLIKTRGQQVTLRCSSQSGHNTVSWYQQALGQGPQFIFQYYREEENGRGNFPPRFSGLQFPNYSSELNVNALELDDSALYLCASSLERGYTDTQYFGPGTRLTVL.

This clone was picked up a small number of times. CDR3 in amino acids: CASSWRRDTYYEQYV. The DNA for the CDR3 is TGTGCCAGCAGCTGGAGACGGGACACCTACTACGAGCAGTACGTC. The V call is TRBV5-8, the J call TRBJ2-7; D is possibly TRBD1 (6 bases). This CDR3 has 15 residues. V lost 3 bases and J lost 3, with 16 bases in between. CDR1 SGHTS and CDR2 YDEGEE come from the germline V gene.

V gene TRBV29-1 combines with J gene TRBJ2-3; 11 bases match TRBD2. Germline V CDR1 and CDR2: SQVTM, ANQGSEA. The CDR3 loop spans 15 amino acids. The V segment lost 4 bases and the J segment 3 bases; nucleotides outside the gene matches: 6. DNA for the CDR3: TGCAGCGTTGGGGTAGCGGGAGGGCCGACAGATACGCAGTATTTT. It encodes CSVGVAGGPTDTQYF.

V and J are TRBV19 and TRBJ1-1, with a tentative D call TRBD1 (5 bases). Germline V gives CDR1 LNHDA, CDR2 SQIVND (reference sequence). The CDR3 loop spans 13 amino acids. V lost 3 bases to trimming and J lost 6 bases, with 11 bases between them. The CDR3 sequence is CASSIPGGAEAFF. The CDR3 bases are TGTGCCAGTAGTATCCCCGGGGGGGCTGAAGCTTTCTTT. Combining the CDR3 with reference TRBV19 and TRBJ1-1 gives the whole variable domain DGGITQSPKYLFRKEGQNVTLSCEQNLNHDAMYWYRQDPGQGLRLIYYSQIVNDFQKGDIAEGYSVSREKKESFPLTVTSAQKNPTAFYLCASSIPGGAEAFFGQGTRLTVV.